This T cell receptor (beta chain) derives from a study of blood T cells in healthy people across ages. Alongside a J-beta primer mix, a sample-barcoded 5' primer served in a second PCR lasting about 6 to 12 cycles. TCRdb used MiXCR to reprocess the 5' RACE reads, holding one entry per CDR3 protein. The repertoire holds over 300,000 distinct CDR3 sequences, over 45% seen once, with 50% to 65% in the top ten. CDR1 SNHLY and CDR2 FYNNEI come from the germline V gene. The CDR3 is 14 amino acids. Trimming left V 5 bases short and J 4 bases short, with 14 bases between. This sequence joins TRBV2 and TRBJ1-1, with D perhaps matching TRBD1 (5 bases). The clonotype originates from a man aged 60-69 years in good health. Material: blood. For the CDR3, the DNA is TGTGCCAGCAGTCCGGAACGGGGGGGCACTGAAGCTTTCTTT. Its translation is CASSPERGGTEAFF.